This T cell receptor (beta chain) was sequenced for a study of shared clonotypes between healthy human individuals. General study findings and limits: Rarefaction showed sorted-subset sequencing was incomplete despite large depth. Richness estimates generally favored naive over memory subsets.

V was clipped by 3 bases and J by 9 bases; unmatched bases: 4. This CDR3 region has 13 residues. Per germline, CDR1 PRHDT and CDR2 FYEKMQ (reference sequence). Some clones are missing from TCRdb's copy, which holds only in-frame ones; the method was immunoSEQ multiplex PCR. The repertoire includes around 370,000 clones, approximately 97% of them detected once, and approximately 0.32% sits in the top ten. About this clone: Its antigen is unidentified.

CD8 memory fractions consisted of CD45RO+ and CCR7-negative CD45RA+ TemRA cells together. The sequence came from a man younger than 40 in good health. The sequencing sample was made of memory CD8+ T cells sorted from blood. Subset reported: CD45RO+ cells pooled with CCR7-negative TemRA cells. V and J are TRBV13 and TRBJ2-1; 8 bases agree with TRBD1. CDR3: CASSFRQGSEQFF. CDR3 sequence (DNA): TGTGCCAGCAGCTTTCGACAGGGGAGTGAGCAGTTCTTC.